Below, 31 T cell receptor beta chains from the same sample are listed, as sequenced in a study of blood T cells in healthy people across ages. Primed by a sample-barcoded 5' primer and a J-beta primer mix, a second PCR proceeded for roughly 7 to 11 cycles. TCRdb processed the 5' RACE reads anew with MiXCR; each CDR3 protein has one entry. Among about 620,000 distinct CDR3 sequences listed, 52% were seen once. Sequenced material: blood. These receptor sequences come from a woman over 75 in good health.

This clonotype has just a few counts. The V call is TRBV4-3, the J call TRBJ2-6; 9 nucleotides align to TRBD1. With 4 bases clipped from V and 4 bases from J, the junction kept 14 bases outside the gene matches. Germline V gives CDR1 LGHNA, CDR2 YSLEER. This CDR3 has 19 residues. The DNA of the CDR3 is TGCGCCAGCAGCCTGGACACAGGGGGCGCCTCAAGCGGGGCCAACGTCCTGACTTTC. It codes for CASSLDTGGASSGANVLTF.

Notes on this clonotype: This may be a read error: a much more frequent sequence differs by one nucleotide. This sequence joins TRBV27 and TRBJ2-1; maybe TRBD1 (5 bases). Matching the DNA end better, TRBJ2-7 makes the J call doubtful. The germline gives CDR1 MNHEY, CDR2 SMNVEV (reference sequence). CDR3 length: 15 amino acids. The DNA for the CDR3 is TGTGCCAGCAGTGATCAGGGTTTCTCCTACAATGAGCAGTACTTC. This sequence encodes CASSDQGFSYNEQYF.

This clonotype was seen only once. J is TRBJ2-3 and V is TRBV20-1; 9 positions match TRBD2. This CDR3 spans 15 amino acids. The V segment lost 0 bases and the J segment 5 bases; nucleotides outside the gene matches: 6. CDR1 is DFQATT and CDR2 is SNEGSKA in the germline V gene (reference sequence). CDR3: CSARDAGGPGDTQYF. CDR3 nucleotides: TGCAGTGCTAGAGACGCGGGGGGGCCAGGAGATACGCAGTATTTT.

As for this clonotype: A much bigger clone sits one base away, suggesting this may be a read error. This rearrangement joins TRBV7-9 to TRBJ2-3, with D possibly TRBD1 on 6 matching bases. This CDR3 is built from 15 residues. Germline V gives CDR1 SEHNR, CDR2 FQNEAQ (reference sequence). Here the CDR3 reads CASSLGQGRTDTHYF. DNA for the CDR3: TGTGCCAGCAGCTTAGGGCAGGGGCGGACAGATACGCATTATTTT.

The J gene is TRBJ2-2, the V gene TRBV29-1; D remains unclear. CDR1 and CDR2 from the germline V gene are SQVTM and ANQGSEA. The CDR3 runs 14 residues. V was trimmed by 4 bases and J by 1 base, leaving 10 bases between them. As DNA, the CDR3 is TGCAGCGTTGGGGCCGCAGTGAACACCGGGGAGCTGTTTTTT. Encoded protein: CSVGAAVNTGELFF.

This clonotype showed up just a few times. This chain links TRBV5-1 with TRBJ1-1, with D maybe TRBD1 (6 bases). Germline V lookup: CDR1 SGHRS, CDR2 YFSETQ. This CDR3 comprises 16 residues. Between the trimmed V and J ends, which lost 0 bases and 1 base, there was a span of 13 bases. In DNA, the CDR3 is TGCGCCAGCAGCTTGGGTTGGGGACATCCGAACACTGAAGCTTTCTTT. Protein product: CASSLGWGHPNTEAFF. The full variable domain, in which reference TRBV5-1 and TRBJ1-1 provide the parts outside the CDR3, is KAGVTQTPRYLIKTRGQQVTLSCSPISGHRSVSWYQQTPGQGLQFLFEYFSETQRNKGNFPGRFSGRQFSNSRSEMNVSTLELGDSALYLCASSLGWGHPNTEAFFGQGTRLTVV.

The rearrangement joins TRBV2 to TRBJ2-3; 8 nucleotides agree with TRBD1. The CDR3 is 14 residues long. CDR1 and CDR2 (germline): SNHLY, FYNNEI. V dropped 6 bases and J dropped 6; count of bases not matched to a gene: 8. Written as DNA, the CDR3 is TGTGCCAGCAGGACCAGGGGGCTTTTGGATACGCAGTATTTT. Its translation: CASRTRGLLDTQYF.

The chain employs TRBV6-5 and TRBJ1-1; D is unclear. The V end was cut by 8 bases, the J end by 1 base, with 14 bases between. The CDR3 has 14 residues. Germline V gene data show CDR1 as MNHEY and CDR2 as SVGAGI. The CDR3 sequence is CASCTLEGNTEAFF. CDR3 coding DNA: TGTGCCAGCTGTACCTTGGAGGGGAACACTGAAGCTTTCTTT.

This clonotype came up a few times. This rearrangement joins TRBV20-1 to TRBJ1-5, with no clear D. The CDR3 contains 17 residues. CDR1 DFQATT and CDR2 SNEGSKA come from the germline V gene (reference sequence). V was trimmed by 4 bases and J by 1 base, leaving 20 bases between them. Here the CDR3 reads CSATDEKKPKSNQPQHF. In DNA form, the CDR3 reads TGCAGTGCTACGGACGAAAAGAAACCCAAGAGCAATCAGCCCCAGCATTTT.

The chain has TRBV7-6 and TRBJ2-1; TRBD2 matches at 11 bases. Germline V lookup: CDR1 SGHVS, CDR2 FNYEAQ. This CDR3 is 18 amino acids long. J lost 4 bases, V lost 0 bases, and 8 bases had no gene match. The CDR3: CASSLAPKGLAEYNEQFF. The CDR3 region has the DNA TGTGCCAGCAGCTTAGCGCCGAAGGGACTAGCGGAATACAATGAGCAGTTCTTC.

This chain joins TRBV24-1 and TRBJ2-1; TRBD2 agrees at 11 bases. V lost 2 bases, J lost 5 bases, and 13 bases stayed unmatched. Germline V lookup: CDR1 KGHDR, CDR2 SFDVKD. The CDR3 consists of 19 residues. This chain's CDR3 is CATSDSEIRLAGFNNEQFF. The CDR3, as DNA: TGTGCCACCAGTGATTCAGAAATTCGACTAGCGGGATTCAACAATGAGCAGTTCTTC.

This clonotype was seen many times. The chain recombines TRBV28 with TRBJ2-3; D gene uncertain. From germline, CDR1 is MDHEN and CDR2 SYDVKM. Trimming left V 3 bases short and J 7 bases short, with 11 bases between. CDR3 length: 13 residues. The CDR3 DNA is TGTGCCAGCAGTTTCCAGAAAAGGTATACGCAGTATTTT. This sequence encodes CASSFQKRYTQYF. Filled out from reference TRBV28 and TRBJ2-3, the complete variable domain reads DVKVTQSSRYLVKRTGEKVFLECVQDMDHENMFWYRQDPGLGLRLIYFSYDVKMKEKGDIPEGYSVSREKKERFSLILESASTNQTSMYLCASSFQKRYTQYFGPGTRLTVL.

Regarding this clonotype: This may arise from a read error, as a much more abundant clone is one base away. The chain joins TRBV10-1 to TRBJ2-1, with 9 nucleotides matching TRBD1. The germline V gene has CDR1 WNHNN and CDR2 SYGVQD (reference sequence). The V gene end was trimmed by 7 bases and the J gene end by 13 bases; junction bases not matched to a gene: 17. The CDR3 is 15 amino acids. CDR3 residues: CASTWDRVPQQTQFF. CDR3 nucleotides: TGCGCCAGCACTTGGGACAGGGTTCCGCAACAGACCCAGTTCTTC.

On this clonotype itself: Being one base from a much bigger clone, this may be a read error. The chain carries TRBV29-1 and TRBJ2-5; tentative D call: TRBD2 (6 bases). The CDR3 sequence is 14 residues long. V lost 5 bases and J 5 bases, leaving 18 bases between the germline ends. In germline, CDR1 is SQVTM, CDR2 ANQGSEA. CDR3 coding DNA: TGCAGCGTTAGGGGACTGGTCAGGGCGGAGACCCAGTACTTC. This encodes CSVRGLVRAETQYF.

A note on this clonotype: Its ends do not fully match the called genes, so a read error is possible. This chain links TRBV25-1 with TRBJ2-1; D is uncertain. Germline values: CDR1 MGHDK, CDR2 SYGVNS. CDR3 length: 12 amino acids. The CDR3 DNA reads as TGTACCAGCCGCCTTGACAACAATGAGCAGTTCTTC. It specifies CTSRLDNNEQFF.

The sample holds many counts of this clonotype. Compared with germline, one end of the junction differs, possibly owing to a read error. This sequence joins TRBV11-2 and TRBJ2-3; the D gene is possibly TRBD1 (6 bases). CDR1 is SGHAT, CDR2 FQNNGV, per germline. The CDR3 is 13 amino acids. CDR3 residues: CASSFAGADTQYF. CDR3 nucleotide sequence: TGCGCCAGCAGCTTTGCAGGGGCAGATACGCAGTATTTT. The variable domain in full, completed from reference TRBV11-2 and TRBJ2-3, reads EAGVAQSPRYKIIEKRQSVAFWCNPISGHATLYWYQQILGQGPKLLIQFQNNGVVDDSQLPKDRFSAERLKGVDSTLKIQPAKLEDSAVYLCASSFAGADTQYFGPGTRLTVL.

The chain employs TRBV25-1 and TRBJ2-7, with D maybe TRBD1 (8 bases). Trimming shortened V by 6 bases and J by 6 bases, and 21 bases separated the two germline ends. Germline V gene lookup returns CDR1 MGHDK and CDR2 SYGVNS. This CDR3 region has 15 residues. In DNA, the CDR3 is TGTGCCAGCAGCTATGGACAGGGAGGGGTATCCGAGCAGTACTTC. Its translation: CASSYGQGGVSEQYF.

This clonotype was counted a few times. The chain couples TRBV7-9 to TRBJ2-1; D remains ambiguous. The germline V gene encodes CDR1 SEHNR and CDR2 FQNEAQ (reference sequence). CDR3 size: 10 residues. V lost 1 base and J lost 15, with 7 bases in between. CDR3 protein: CASSLESRFF. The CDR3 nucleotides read TGTGCCAGCAGCTTAGAGAGTAGGTTCTTC. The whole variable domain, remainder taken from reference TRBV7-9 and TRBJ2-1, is DTGVSQNPRHKITKRGQNVTFRCDPISEHNRLYWYRQTLGQGPEFLTYFQNEAQLEKSRLLSDRFSAERPKGSFSTLEIQRTEQGDSAMYLCASSLESRFFGPGTRLTVL.

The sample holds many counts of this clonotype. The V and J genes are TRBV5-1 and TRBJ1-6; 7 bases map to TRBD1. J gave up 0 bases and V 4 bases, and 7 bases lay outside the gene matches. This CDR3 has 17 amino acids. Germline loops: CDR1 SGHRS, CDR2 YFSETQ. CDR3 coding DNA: TGCGCCAGCAGCGTCAGGGGGGGCGACTCCTATAATTCACCCCTCCACTTT. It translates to CASSVRGGDSYNSPLHF.

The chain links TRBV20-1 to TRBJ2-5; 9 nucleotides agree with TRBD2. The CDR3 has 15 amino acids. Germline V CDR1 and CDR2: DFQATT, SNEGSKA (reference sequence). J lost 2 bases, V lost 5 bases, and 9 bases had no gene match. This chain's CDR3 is CSAGSGGLPQETQYF. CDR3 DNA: TGCAGTGCTGGGAGCGGGGGGCTCCCTCAAGAGACCCAGTACTTC.

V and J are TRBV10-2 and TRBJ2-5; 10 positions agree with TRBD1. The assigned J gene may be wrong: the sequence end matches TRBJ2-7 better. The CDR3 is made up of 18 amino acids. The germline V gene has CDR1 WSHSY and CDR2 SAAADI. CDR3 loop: CASSESGQGQVNSGEQYF. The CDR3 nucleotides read TGCGCCAGCAGTGAGTCGGGACAGGGGCAGGTCAATTCGGGCGAGCAGTACTTC.

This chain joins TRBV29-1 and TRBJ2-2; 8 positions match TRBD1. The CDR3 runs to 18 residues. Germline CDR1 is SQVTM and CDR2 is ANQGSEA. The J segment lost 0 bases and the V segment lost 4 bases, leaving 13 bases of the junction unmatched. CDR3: CSVGGQGFLGANTGELFF. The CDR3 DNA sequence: TGCAGCGTTGGCGGACAGGGATTTTTAGGCGCGAACACCGGGGAGCTGTTTTTT.

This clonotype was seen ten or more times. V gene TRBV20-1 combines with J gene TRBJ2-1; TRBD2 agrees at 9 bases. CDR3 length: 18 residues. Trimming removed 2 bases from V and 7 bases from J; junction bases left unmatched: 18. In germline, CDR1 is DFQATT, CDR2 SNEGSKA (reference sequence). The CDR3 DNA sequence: TGCAGTGCTAGAACCCCGAGGAGGTCGGGACTAGCACATAATGAGCAGTTCTTC. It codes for CSARTPRRSGLAHNEQFF.

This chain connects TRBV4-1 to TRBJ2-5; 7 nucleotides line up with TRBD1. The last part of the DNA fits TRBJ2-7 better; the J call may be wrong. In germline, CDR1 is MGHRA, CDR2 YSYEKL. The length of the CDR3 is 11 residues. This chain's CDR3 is CASQGAYEQYF. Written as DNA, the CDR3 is TGCGCCAGCCAGGGGGCCTACGAGCAGTACTTC.

CDR3 coding DNA: TGCAGTGTGGCCGTGGCCCCAAGATGGGAGACCCAGTACTTC. It yields the protein CSVAVAPRWETQYF. The V gene is TRBV20-1, the J gene TRBJ2-5; no definite D call. This CDR3 is 14 amino acids long. Trimming removed 7 bases at V and 5 bases at J, with 20 bases between. CDR1 DFQATT and CDR2 SNEGSKA come from the germline V gene (reference sequence).

CDR3 bases: TGTGCCAGCAGTCACAGGGAAGACTATGGCTACACCTTC. Residues: CASSHREDYGYTF. The chain links TRBV27 to TRBJ1-2, with D perhaps matching TRBD1 (6 bases). Germline CDR1 is MNHEY and CDR2 is SMNVEV (reference sequence). The CDR3 consists of 13 residues. V lost 5 bases and J 3 bases, leaving 10 bases between the germline ends.

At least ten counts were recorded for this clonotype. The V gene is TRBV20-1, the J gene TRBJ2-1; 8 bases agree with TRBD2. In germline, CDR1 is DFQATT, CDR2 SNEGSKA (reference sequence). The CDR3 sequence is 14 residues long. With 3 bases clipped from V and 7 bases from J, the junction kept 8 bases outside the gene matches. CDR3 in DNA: TGCAGTGCTAGGCCGGGACCTAGCGGGAATGAGCAGTTCTTC. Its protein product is CSARPGPSGNEQFF.

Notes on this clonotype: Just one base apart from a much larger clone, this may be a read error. The CDR3 bases are TGCGCCAGCAGCTGGCCTAGCATCAATGAGCAGTTCTTC. As protein: CASSWPSINEQFF. The V and J genes are TRBV5-1 and TRBJ2-1; D might be TRBD2 (5 bases). The CDR3 runs 13 residues. Germline V gives CDR1 SGHRS, CDR2 YFSETQ. V lost 3 bases, J lost 6 bases, and 10 bases lay in between.

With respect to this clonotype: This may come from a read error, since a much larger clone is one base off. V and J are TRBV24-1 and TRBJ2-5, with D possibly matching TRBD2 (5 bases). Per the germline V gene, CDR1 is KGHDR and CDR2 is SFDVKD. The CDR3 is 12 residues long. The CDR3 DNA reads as TGTGCCACCAGGGATTACGAGGGGACCCAGTACTTC. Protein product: CATRDYEGTQYF.

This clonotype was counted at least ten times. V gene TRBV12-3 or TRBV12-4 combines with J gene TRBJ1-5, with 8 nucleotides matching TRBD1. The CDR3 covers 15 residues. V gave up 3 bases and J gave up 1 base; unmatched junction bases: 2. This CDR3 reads CASSFGTGSNQPQHF. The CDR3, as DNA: TGTGCCAGCAGTTTTGGGACAGGAAGCAATCAGCCCCAGCATTTT.

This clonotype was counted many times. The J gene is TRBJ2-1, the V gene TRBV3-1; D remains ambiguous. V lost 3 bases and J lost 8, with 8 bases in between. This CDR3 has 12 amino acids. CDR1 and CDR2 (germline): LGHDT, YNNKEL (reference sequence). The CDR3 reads CASSHEFDEQFF. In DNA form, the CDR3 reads TGTGCCAGCAGCCATGAGTTCGATGAGCAGTTCTTC.